This record looks at one TCR beta chain sequence and its context. Trimming removed 2 bases from V and 6 bases from J, with 14 bases in between. Germline V gene sequence: CDR1 SGHRS, CDR2 YFSETQ. CDR3 length equals 14 residues. TCRdb re-derived calls from the RT-PCR reads in MiXCR, one entry per CDR3 protein. The sample includes about 500,000 distinct CDR3 sequences, about an eighth of them seen just once. The entry originates in a study of response to subunit inactivated influenza vaccine. This receptor was identified in a middle-aged man who received an inactivated influenza vaccine. The sequencing used PBMCs from blood, collected around seven weeks after vaccination. V and J are TRBV5-1 and TRBJ1-2; a weak D match, TRBD1 (6 bases). This CDR3 is CASSLVVQGDGYTF. The CDR3 nucleotides read TGCGCCAGCAGCTTAGTGGTACAGGGAGATGGCTACACCTTC.